Given below is one T cell receptor (beta chain) in context. This entry belongs to a study of blood T cells in healthy people across ages. The second PCR ran about 6 to 12 cycles with a sample-barcoded 5' primer and J-beta primers. TCRdb reanalysed the 5' RACE reads using MiXCR and keeps one entry per CDR3 protein. The sample contains about 1.8 million distinct CDR3 sequences, roughly 49% of which appear only once. The germline CDR1 and CDR2 sequences are KGHDR and SFDVKD. The CDR3 loop spans 11 amino acids. V lost 6 bases and J lost 14, with 13 bases in between. In terms of origin and age, donors were healthy Caucasian individuals from Russia aged roughly 6 to 100. Each sample had at least 6 million PBMCs isolated.

The sequence was obtained from a woman between 40 and 55 years old in good health. V gene TRBV24-1 combines with J gene TRBJ2-1; the D call may be TRBD1 or TRBD2 (5 bases each). The specimen sequenced was blood. The DNA of the CDR3 is TGTGCCACCAGTTTAAAGGGACGGAAGTTCTTC. This sequence encodes CATSLKGRKFF.